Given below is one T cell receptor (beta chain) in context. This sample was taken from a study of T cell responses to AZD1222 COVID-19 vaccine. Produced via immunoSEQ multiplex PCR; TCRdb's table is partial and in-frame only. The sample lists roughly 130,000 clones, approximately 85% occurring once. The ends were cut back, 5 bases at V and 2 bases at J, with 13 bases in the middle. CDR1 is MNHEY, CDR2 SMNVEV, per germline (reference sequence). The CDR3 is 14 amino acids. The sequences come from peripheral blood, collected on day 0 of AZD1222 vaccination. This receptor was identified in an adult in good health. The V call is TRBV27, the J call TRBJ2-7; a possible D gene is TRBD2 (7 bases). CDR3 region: CASSKGGYPYEQYF. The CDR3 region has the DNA TGTGCCAGCAGTAAGGGGGGGTACCCCTACGAGCAGTACTTC.